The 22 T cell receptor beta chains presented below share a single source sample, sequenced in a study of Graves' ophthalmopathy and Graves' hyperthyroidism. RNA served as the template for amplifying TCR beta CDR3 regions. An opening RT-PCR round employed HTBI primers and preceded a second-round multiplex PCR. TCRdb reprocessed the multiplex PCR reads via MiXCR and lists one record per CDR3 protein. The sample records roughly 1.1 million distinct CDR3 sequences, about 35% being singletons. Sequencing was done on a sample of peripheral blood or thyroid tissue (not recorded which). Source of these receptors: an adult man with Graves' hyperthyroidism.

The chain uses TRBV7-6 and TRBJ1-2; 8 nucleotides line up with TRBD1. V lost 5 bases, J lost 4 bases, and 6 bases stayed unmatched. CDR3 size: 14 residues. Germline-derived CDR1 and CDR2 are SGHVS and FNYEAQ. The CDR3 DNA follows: TGTGCCAGCAGCCCGGACAGGGCGGCCTATGGCTACACCTTC. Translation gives CASSPDRAAYGYTF.

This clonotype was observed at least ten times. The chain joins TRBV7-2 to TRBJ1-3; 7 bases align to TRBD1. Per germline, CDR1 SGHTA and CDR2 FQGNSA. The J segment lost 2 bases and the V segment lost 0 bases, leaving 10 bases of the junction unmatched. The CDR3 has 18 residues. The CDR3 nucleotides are TGTGCCAGCAGCTTAGCGCTCAGGGGGAAGAGTACTGGAAACACCATATATTTT. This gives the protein CASSLALRGKSTGNTIYF. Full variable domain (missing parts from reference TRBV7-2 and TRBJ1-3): GAGVSQSPSNKVTEKGKDVELRCDPISGHTALYWYRQSLGQGLEFLIYFQGNSAPDKSGLPSDRFSAERTGGSVSTLTIQRTQQEDSAVYLCASSLALRGKSTGNTIYFGEGSWLTVV.

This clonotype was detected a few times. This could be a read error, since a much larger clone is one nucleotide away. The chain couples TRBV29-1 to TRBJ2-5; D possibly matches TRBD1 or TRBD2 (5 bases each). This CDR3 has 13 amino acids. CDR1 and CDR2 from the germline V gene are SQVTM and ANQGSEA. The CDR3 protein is CSAEGTAQESQYF. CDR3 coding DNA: TGCAGCGCGGAAGGGACCGCCCAAGAGTCCCAGTACTTC.

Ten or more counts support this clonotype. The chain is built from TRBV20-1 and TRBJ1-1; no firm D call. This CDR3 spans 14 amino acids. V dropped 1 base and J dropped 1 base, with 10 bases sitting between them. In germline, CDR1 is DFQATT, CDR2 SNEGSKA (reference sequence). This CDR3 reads CSARGQNRNTEAFF. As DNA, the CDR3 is TGCAGTGCTAGAGGCCAAAACAGGAACACTGAAGCTTTCTTT.

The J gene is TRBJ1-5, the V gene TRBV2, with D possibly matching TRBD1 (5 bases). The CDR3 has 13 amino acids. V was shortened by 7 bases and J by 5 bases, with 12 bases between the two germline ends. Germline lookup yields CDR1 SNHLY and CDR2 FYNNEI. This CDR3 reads CASMGVSDQPQHF. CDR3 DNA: TGTGCCAGCATGGGGGTCAGCGATCAGCCCCAGCATTTT. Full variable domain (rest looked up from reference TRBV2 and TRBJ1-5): EPEVTQTPSHQVTQMGQEVILRCVPISNHLYFYWYRQILGQKVEFLVSFYNNEISEKSEIFDDQFSVERPDGSNFTLKIRSTKLEDSAMYFCASMGVSDQPQHFGDGTRLSIL.

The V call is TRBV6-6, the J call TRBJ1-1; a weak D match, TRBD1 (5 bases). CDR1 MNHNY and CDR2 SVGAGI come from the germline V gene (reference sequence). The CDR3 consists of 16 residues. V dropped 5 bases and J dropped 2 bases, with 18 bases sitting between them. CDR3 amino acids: CASSRPNRPRNTEAFF. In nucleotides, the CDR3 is TGTGCCAGCAGTCGCCCCAACAGGCCTCGCAACACTGAAGCTTTCTTT.

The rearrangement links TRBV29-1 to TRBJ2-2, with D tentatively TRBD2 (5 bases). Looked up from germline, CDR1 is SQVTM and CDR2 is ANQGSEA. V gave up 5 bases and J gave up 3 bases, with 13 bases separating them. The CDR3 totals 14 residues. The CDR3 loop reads CSVLYGSHTGELFF. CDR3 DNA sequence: TGCAGCGTTCTTTATGGGAGTCACACCGGGGAGCTGTTTTTT.

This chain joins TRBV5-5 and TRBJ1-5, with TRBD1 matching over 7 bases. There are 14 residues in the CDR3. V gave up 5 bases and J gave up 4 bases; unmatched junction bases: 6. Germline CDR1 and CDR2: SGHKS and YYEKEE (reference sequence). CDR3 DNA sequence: TGTGCCAGCAGACATAGACAGGGAAATCAGCCCCAGCATTTT. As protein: CASRHRQGNQPQHF.

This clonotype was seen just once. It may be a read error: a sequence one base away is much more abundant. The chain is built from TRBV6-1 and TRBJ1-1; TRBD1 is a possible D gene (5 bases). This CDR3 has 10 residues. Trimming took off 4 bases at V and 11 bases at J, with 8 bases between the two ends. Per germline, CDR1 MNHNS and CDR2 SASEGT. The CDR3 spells CASSGTTAFF. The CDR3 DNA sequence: TGTGCCAGCAGTGGGACAACGGCTTTCTTT.

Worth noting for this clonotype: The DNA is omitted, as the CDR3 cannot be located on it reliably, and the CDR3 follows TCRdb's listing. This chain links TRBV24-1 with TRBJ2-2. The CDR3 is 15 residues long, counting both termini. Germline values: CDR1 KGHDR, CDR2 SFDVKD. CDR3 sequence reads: CATSDFGEDTGELFF.

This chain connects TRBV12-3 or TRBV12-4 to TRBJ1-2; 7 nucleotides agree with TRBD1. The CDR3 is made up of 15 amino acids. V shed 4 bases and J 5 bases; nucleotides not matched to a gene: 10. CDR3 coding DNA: TGTGCCAGCAGTTCCACGGGACAGCTAAGATATGGCTACACCTTC. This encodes CASSSTGQLRYGYTF.

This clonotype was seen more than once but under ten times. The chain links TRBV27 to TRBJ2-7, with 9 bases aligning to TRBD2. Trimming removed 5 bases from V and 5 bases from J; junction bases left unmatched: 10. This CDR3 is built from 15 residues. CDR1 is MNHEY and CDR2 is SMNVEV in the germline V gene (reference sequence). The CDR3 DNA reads TGTGCCAGCAGTCCGCTAGCGGGAAAATGGAACGAGCAGTACTTC. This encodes CASSPLAGKWNEQYF.

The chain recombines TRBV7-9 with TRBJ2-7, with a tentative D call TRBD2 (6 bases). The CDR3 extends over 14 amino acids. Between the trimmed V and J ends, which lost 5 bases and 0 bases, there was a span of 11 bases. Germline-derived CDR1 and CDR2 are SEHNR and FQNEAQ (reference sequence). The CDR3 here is CASSVGLISYEQYF. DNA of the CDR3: TGTGCCAGCAGCGTGGGACTGATCTCCTACGAGCAGTACTTC.

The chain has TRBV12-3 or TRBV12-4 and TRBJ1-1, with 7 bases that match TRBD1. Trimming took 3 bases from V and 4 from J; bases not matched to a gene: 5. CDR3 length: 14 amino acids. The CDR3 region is CASSFFAGGTEAFF. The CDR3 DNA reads TGTGCCAGCAGTTTTTTCGCAGGGGGCACTGAAGCTTTCTTT.

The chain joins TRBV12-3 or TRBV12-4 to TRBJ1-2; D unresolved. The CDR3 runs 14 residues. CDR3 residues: CASGFEANNYGYTF. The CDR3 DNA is TGTGCTAGTGGTTTCGAAGCAAATAACTATGGCTACACCTTC.

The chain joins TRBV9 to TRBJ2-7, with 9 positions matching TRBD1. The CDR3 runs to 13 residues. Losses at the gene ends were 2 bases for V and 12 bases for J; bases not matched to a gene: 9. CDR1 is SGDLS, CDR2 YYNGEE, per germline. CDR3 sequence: CASSVGDRERRYF. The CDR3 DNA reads TGTGCCAGCAGCGTTGGGGACAGGGAAAGGCGGTACTTC.

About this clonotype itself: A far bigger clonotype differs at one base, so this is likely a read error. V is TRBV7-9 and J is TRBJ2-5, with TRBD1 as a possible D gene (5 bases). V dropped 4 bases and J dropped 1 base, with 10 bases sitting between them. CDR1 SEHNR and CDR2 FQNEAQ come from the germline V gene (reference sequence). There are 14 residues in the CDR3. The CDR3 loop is CASSSETAQETQYF. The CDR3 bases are TGTGCCAGCAGCTCCGAGACAGCCCAAGAGACCCAGTACTTC.

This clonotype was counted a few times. The CDR3 DNA is TGTGCCAGCAGTTTGGATGCAGGGGATCAGCCCCAGCATTTT. Its protein product is CASSLDAGDQPQHF. The chain employs TRBV12-3 or TRBV12-4 and TRBJ1-5; D may be TRBD1 (6 bases). The CDR3 loop spans 14 amino acids. The V end lost 3 bases, the J end lost 5 bases, and 11 bases lay between the germline ends.

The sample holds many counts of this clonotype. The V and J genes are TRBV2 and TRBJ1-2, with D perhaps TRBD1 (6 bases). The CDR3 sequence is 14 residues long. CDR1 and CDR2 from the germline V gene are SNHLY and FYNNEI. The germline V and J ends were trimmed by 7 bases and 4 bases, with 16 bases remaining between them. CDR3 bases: TGTGCCAGCACCCTAGGGGGGGGAGGCTATGGCTACACCTTC. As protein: CASTLGGGGYGYTF.

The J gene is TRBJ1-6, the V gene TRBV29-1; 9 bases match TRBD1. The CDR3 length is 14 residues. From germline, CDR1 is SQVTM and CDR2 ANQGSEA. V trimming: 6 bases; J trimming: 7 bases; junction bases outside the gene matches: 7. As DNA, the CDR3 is TGCAGCGTCCTAGGGACAGGGCAGAATTCACCCCTCCACTTT. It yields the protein CSVLGTGQNSPLHF.

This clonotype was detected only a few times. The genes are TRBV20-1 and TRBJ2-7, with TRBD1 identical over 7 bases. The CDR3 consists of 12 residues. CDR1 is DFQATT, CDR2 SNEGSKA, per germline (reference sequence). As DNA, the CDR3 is TGCCTAACAGGGGATCCCCCCCTCGAGCAGTACTTC. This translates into CLTGDPPLEQYF.

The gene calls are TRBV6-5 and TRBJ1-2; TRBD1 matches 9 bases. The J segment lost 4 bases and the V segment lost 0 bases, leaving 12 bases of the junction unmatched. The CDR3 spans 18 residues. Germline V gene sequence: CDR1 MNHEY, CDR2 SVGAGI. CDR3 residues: CASSYSKQGARTPYGYTF. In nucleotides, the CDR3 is TGTGCCAGCAGTTACTCGAAACAGGGGGCGCGGACCCCCTATGGCTACACCTTC.